The sample holds a few counts of the clone carrying this TCR beta chain. By quantitative 5'-RACE with molecular barcodes, the TCR beta libraries were made. TCRdb recomputed calls from the 5' RACE reads with MiXCR, one row per CDR3 protein. The sample records 350,000 to 400,000 distinct CDR3 sequences, more than 20% being singletons. The record originates from a study of CD8 T cells in ankylosing spondylitis. The CDR3 is made up of 14 amino acids. Germline lookup yields CDR1 SEHNR and CDR2 FQNEAQ (reference sequence). Deletions cut 5 bases from V and 7 bases from J, with 15 bases between. The sequence derives from a male donor with ankylosing spondylitis or in good health (not recorded which). This chain uses TRBV7-9 with TRBJ2-1; D is unclear. Sequencing was performed on blood, either unsorted or a sorted T cell fraction (not recorded which). For the CDR3, the DNA is TGTGCCAGCAGCATGACAAGTCTAAAAAATGAGCAGTTCTTC. It encodes CASSMTSLKNEQFF.